A single sample gave rise to the 11 T cell receptor beta chains below, sequenced in a study of regulatory T cells in long-lasting Graves disease. CDR3-region Arm-PCR and iRepertoire HTBI primers produced the TCR beta libraries. MiXCR was run by TCRdb on the multiplex PCR reads, yielding one entry per CDR3 protein. The repertoire holds roughly 510,000 distinct CDR3 sequences, with about 16% as singletons. Time point given: newly diagnosed GD, antithyroid drugs for less than 3 months. Extracted RNA from PBMCs served as the source of the TCR library. The same specimen was also included in a second study, on T cells in Graves' hyperthyroidism and ophthalmopathy.

Source: peripheral blood mononuclear cells (PBMCs), taken at new diagnosis, from a patient treated with antithyroid drugs. The receptor source for this set is a man younger than 35 with Graves disease.

This clonotype was observed at least ten times. The V gene is TRBV10-3, the J gene TRBJ2-5; no definite D call. V lost 4 bases to trimming and J lost 3 bases, with 9 bases between them. Germline lookup yields CDR1 ENHRY and CDR2 SYGVKD. This CDR3 is 13 amino acids long. In DNA form, the CDR3 reads TGTGCCATCAGTGGGCCGGCCGAAGAGACCCAGTACTTC. Its translation is CAISGPAEETQYF.

This clonotype has just a few counts. The chain carries TRBV5-1 and TRBJ2-2; 12 bases align to TRBD2. Trimming at V came to 4 bases and at J to 7 bases, leaving 11 bases not matched to a gene. The CDR3 has 17 amino acids. The germline gives CDR1 SGHRS, CDR2 YFSETQ. The CDR3 is CASSLGLAGGPVGELFF. The CDR3 DNA reads TGCGCCAGCAGCCTCGGGCTAGCGGGAGGGCCGGTCGGGGAGCTGTTTTTT.

This clonotype was counted at least ten times. CDR3 bases: TGTGCCAGCAGTTACTCACCGGGAGCCTCCACTGAAGCTTTCTTT. Translation: CASSYSPGASTEAFF. The chain is built from TRBV6-5 and TRBJ1-1; D call uncertain. Germline V lookup: CDR1 MNHEY, CDR2 SVGAGI. Trimming took 0 bases from V and 4 from J, leaving 12 bases between them. This CDR3 region has 15 residues.

This clonotype was seen a handful of times. The V call is TRBV20-1, the J call TRBJ2-7; a weak D match, TRBD2 (7 bases). The CDR3 sequence is 15 residues long. V lost 1 base and J 6 bases, leaving 19 bases between the germline ends. The germline gives CDR1 DFQATT, CDR2 SNEGSKA (reference sequence). DNA for the CDR3: TGCAGTGCTAGAGTGTACGGGGGGCGAGGAGGCGAGCAGTACTTC. Its translation: CSARVYGGRGGEQYF.

This clonotype showed up just a few times. A junction boundary mismatches the germline segment, possibly from a read error. The chain couples TRBV28 to TRBJ2-3; TRBD1 aligns across 7 bases. Germline V CDR1 and CDR2: MDHEN, SYDVKM. The CDR3 contains 15 residues. The CDR3 protein is CASSLGGSSTGTQYF. The CDR3 DNA reads as TGTGCCAGCAGCTTAGGGGGCTCTAGCACAGGTACGCAGTATTTT. Filled out from reference TRBV28 and TRBJ2-3, the complete variable domain reads DVKVTQSSRYLVKRTGEKVFLECVQDMDHENMFWYRQDPGLGLRLIYFSYDVKMKEKGDIPEGYSVSREKKERFSLILESASTNQTSMYLCASSLGGSSTGTQYFGPGTRLTVL.

This clonotype was observed a handful of times. The rearrangement joins TRBV5-6 to TRBJ1-5; D uncertain. The germline V gene has CDR1 SGHDT and CDR2 YYEEEE. The CDR3 is 14 amino acids. Trimming left V 3 bases short and J 4 bases short, with 11 bases between. The CDR3, as DNA: TGTGCCAGCAGCTCGGGCTACAAGAATCAGCCCCAGCATTTT. Amino acids: CASSSGYKNQPQHF.

In its sample, this clonotype was seen a few times. The chain employs TRBV20-1 and TRBJ1-2; D perhaps matches TRBD1 (5 bases). V lost 3 bases, J lost 3 bases, and 14 bases lay in between. The CDR3 has 14 amino acids. Germline V gene lookup returns CDR1 DFQATT and CDR2 SNEGSKA (reference sequence). CDR3 amino acids: CSASVSLRDYGYTF. The DNA for the CDR3 is TGCAGTGCTAGCGTCTCCCTCAGGGACTATGGCTACACCTTC.

This clonotype has more than one count but fewer than ten. V usage is TRBV19 and J usage is TRBJ2-2, with D tentatively TRBD1 or TRBD2 (5 bases each). This CDR3 has 13 residues. CDR1 and CDR2 from the germline V gene are LNHDA and SQIVND (reference sequence). Trimming removed 9 bases at V and 1 base at J, with 9 bases between. CDR3 amino acids: CASGTENTGELFF. DNA of the CDR3: TGTGCCAGCGGGACGGAGAACACCGGGGAGCTGTTTTTT.

This chain connects TRBV19 to TRBJ2-1, with 7 positions matching TRBD2. The CDR3 sequence is 13 residues long. CDR1 is LNHDA, CDR2 SQIVND, per germline (reference sequence). J gave up 3 bases and V 5 bases, and 1 base lay outside the gene matches. Here the CDR3 reads CASSWDYYNEQFF. The CDR3 bases are TGTGCCAGTAGTTGGGACTACTACAATGAGCAGTTCTTC. The full variable domain, in which reference TRBV19 and TRBJ2-1 provide the parts outside the CDR3, is DGGITQSPKYLFRKEGQNVTLSCEQNLNHDAMYWYRQDPGQGLRLIYYSQIVNDFQKGDIAEGYSVSREKKESFPLTVTSAQKNPTAFYLCASSWDYYNEQFFGPGTRLTVL.

This clonotype was counted many times. V is TRBV7-9 and J is TRBJ1-2; D unresolved. The CDR3 runs to 15 residues. V was trimmed by 5 bases and J by 1 base, leaving 14 bases between them. The germline CDR1 and CDR2 sequences are SEHNR and FQNEAQ (reference sequence). The CDR3 DNA sequence: TGTGCCAGCAGCCGACGGGAAACCGTTAACTATGGCTACACCTTC. It codes for CASSRRETVNYGYTF.

This clonotype came up many times. The rearrangement joins TRBV20-1 to TRBJ2-3, with 8 bases that match TRBD2. CDR1 and CDR2 (germline): DFQATT, SNEGSKA (reference sequence). J lost 4 bases, V lost 0 bases, and 15 bases had no gene match. The CDR3 length is 18 residues. CDR3 amino acids: CSARDRREVLRRADTQYF. As DNA, the CDR3 is TGCAGTGCTAGAGATCGGCGGGAGGTTCTCAGACGGGCAGATACGCAGTATTTT.